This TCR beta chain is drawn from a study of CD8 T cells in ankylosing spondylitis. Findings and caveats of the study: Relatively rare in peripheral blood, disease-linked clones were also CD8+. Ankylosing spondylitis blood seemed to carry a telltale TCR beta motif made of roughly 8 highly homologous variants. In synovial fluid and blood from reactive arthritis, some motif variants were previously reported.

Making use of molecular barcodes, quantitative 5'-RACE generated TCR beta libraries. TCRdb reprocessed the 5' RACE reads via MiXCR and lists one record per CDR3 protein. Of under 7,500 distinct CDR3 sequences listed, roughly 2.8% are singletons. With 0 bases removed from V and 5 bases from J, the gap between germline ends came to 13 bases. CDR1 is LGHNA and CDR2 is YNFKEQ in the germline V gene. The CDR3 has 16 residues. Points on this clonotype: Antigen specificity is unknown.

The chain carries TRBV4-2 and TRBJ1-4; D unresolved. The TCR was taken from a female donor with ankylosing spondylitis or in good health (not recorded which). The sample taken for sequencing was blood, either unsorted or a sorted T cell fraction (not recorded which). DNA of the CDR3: TGTGCCAGCAGCCAAGATCCGGGCAGCAGAAATGAAAAACTGTTTTTT. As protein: CASSQDPGSRNEKLFF.